This T cell receptor beta chain was recorded in a study of identifying expanded T cells in peripheral blood. Libraries were prepared by immunoSEQ multiplex PCR; TCRdb keeps only in-frame clonotypes and omits some of them. This table has about 76,000 clones, just under 85% appearing once. Whole-study findings and limits: Over approximately two and four weeks, about 15 and 19 clones changed, versus 1.2 between replicates. Clone count variance between roughly 2-week samples rose with total template count.

Trimming took 6 bases from V and 4 from J, leaving 7 bases between them. Germline loops: CDR1 LNHDA, CDR2 SQIVND (reference sequence). This CDR3 has 13 amino acids. On this clone: What it binds is unknown.

Collection occurred without any documented infections or immune events in donors. The source material was blood. This chain links TRBV19 with TRBJ2-6; the D gene could be TRBD1 or TRBD2 (5 bases each). This sequence originates from a person aged 18 to 69 in good health. CDR3 amino acids: CASSGTGANVLTF. In DNA form, the CDR3 reads TGTGCCAGTAGCGGGACGGGGGCCAACGTCCTGACTTTC. Supplemented by reference TRBV19 and TRBJ2-6, the full variable domain reads DGGITQSPKYLFRKEGQNVTLSCEQNLNHDAMYWYRQDPGQGLRLIYYSQIVNDFQKGDIAEGYSVSREKKESFPLTVTSAQKNPTAFYLCASSGTGANVLTFGAGSRLTVL.